This T cell receptor (beta chain) was documented in a study of T-cell reconstitution after alpha-beta-depleted transplantation in children. Unique molecular identifiers were used in preparing the TCRbeta library. TCRdb re-derived calls from the PCR reads in MiXCR, one entry per CDR3 protein. The sample has approximately 250,000 distinct CDR3 sequences, 25% seen once. Study-level points and caveats: Surviving recipient cells, namely T cells and thymic progenitors, were the source of high day-60 TCRbeta diversity in some patients. One year after transplant, T-cell counts and diversity came mostly from newly produced T cells. Approximately two months post-transplant, alpha-beta T cells reportedly originated from several hundred expanded graft clones.

In its sample, this clonotype was seen many times. Antigen: not known. The junction had 8 bases not matched to a gene; V was cut back by 4 bases and J by 2 bases. The CDR3 consists of 17 residues. The germline gives CDR1 DFQATT, CDR2 SNEGSKA (reference sequence). The sequence derives from a girl aged 2-10 years with Fanconi anemia, due to receive a stem cell transplant. This specimen was PBMCs, taken before TCRalphabeta/CD19-depleted stem cell transplant. This chain connects TRBV20-1 to TRBJ2-5; 15 bases line up with TRBD2. CDR3: CSATGTSGGTLQETQYF. The CDR3 nucleotides read TGCAGTGCTACCGGGACTAGCGGGGGGACGTTACAAGAGACCCAGTACTTC.